These T cell receptor beta chains were read from a single sample in a study of cytomegalovirus exposure and HLA in healthy donors. Sequencing used immunoSEQ multiplex PCR; TCRdb keeps in-frame clones, though not all of them. The sample has approximately 40,000 clones. Material for sequencing was PBMCs. All receptors derive from a human donor in good health. The CDR3 runs from the conserved cysteine through the conserved F or W. A D gene is named only where the DNA matches it firmly.

d_gene,v_gene,j_gene,CDR3nt,CDR3aa
TRBD1,TRBV5-6,TRBJ1-3,TGTGCCAGCAGCTTGGGGGGCAGGGGGCGAGGAAACACCATATATTTT,CASSLGGRGRGNTIYF
TRBD1,TRBV6-5,TRBJ2-2,TGTGCCAGCACGACAGGGGCGATCGGGGAGCTGTTTTTT,CASTTGAIGELFF
TRBD1,TRBV18,TRBJ1-4,TGTGCCAGCACATCACAGGGGATAACAACTAATGAAAAACTGTTTTTT,CASTSQGITTNEKLFF
TRBD1,TRBV4-2,TRBJ1-5,TGTGCCAGCAGCCAAGATGGGACAGGGGGTCAGCACCAGCATTTT,CASSQDGTGGQHQHF
TRBD1,TRBV2,TRBJ1-1,TGTGCCAGCAGTGGGCAGGGGGCTACTGAAGCTTTCTTT,CASSGQGATEAFF
TRBD2,TRBV9,TRBJ2-7,TGTGCCAGCAGCGTAGAGGGAAGCGGGAGATATTACGAGCAGTACTTC,CASSVEGSGRYYEQYF
NA,TRBV28,TRBJ1-2,TGTGCCAGCAGTTTTCCGGGGGTATCCTATGGCTACACCTTC,CASSFPGVSYGYTF
TRBD1,TRBV6-5,TRBJ2-7,TGTGCCAGCAGAAGGGGGGGGACAGGGGCCGAGCAGTACTTC,CASRRGGTGAEQYF
NA,TRBV5-1,TRBJ1-3,TGCGCCAGCAGCCTTCAGGGGACTGGAAACACCATATATTTT,CASSLQGTGNTIYF
TRBD2,TRBV7-3,TRBJ2-5,TGTGCCAGCAGCACCGGGGGGGAGGGGACCCAGTACTTC,CASSTGGEGTQYF
NA,TRBV19,TRBJ2-7,TGTGCCAGTAGTACCGGCCAGCTGACACGGGAATACGAGCAGTACTTC,CASSTGQLTREYEQYF
NA,TRBV7-6,TRBJ1-1,TGTGCCAGCAGAAAGGACGTAGGGACACTTGAAGCTTTCTTT,CASRKDVGTLEAFF
TRBD1,TRBV19,TRBJ1-5,TGTGCCAGTAGTATAGGGACAGGGTACAATCAGCCCCAGCATTTT,CASSIGTGYNQPQHF